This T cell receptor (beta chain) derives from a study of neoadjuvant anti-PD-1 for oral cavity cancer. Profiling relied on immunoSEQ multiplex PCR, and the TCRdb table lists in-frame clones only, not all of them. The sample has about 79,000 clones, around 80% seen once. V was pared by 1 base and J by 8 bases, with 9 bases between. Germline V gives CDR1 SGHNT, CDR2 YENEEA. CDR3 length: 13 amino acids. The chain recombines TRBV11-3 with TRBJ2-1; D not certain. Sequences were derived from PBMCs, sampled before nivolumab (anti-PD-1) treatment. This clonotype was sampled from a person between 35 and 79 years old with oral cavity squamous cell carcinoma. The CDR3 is CASSLGNGDEQFF. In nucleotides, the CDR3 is TGTGCCAGCAGCTTAGGAAACGGCGATGAGCAGTTCTTC.